This entry concerns a single T cell receptor beta chain. Its antigen is not yet known. Within one base of it there is no much larger clone, and no base qualities were kept. The V end loses 3 bases and the J end loses 4 bases, and a stretch of 11 bases separates them. The germline V gene encodes CDR1 SGHNT and CDR2 YYREEE (reference sequence). The CDR3 numbers 14 residues from cysteine through phenylalanine. Only the CDR3 region is kept as DNA, spanning 42 bases read in frame from base 1. The entry originates in a study of cytomegalovirus exposure and HLA in healthy donors (dated by TCRdb to the late 2010s). For context, the study as a whole: In an earlier analysis of 550 to 750 of the donors, 250 to 350 Gb of sequence data and 100 million or so unique TCR beta sequences from roughly 200 million T cells were reported. The study used immunosequencing to profile the T cell repertoires of more than 650 subjects and linked those repertoires to cytomegalovirus serostatus. The study aimed to test whether cataloging public T cell receptors could reveal signatures of past pathogen exposure. An earlier analysis of some 500 of the donors applied high-throughput TCR beta sequencing to assess whether each TCR beta V gene segment acted as functional or pseudogenic. Roughly 5 DR-DQ haplotypes were treated as single units for association and clustering because of strong linkage in the cohort. Across under 500 genotyped donors of the cohort, an average of about 220,000 unique TCR beta nucleotide sequences per donor were sequenced, and roughly 18% of those sequences were non-productive. Typing coverage varied by locus: roughly 629-630 donors for A, B, C, DRB1 and DQB1; approximately 500 for DQA1; about 590 for DPA1; 450 to 480 for DPB1. HLA typing included class I and class II loci at four-digit resolution. Besides the first cohort of under 700 subjects, a separate validation cohort made up of 90 to 150 different subjects was used. The later analysis used no new phenotypic data to find candidate immune exposures, relying instead on TCR beta sequences and their occurrence across donors. All discovery cohort repertoires had been generated on a single sequencing platform. High-throughput TCR immunosequencing, statistical association of individual TCRs with disease status, and machine learning were combined to predict cytomegalovirus infection status. Alongside the repertoire data, information on donor age, sex, ethnicity and CMV serostatus was compiled. Of the roughly 400 genotyped donors, over 65% fell in the genetic ancestry cluster associated with self-reported Caucasian donors. A later genetic analysis used genome-wide SNP genotypes for about 55% of the 666 donors, treating that subset as a discovery cohort. A later analysis re-examined previously published TCR beta repertoires from 610 or so donors and added high-resolution HLA genotyping to investigate patterns of TCR occurrence. Around 320 gigabases of sequencing data and tens of millions of unique TCR sequences were included in an early release covering roughly 700 HLA-typed donors.

The library was built by means of the immunoSEQ multiplex PCR assay. For the multiplex PCR, a mixture combining 60 forward primers for TCR Vbeta segments and 13 reverse primers for TCR Jbeta segments was used. The CDR3 region of rearranged TCR beta genes was amplified from genomic DNA with a multiplex PCR assay. The amplified TCR beta libraries were sequenced on the Illumina HiSeq System as 87-base-pair reads. The published analysis was carried out like this. A later analysis counted some 80 million unique TCR beta chains across the 666 repertoires, and 9 million to 14 million of these chains were shared by at least two donors. Raw reads were error-corrected and collapsed into unique sequences with a nearest-neighbor algorithm that merged closely related sequences to remove PCR and sequencing errors. To assign V, D and J gene segments, CDR3 sequences were aligned to IMGT reference sequences. For a sequence to be retained, a match of at least six nucleotides was required to both a V gene segment and a J gene segment. Rearrangements were called productive when the CDR3 lacked stop codons and stayed in frame with V and J; all others were non-productive. CDR3 was defined according to IMGT convention as the region running from the second conserved V-encoded cysteine to the conserved J-encoded phenylalanine. The earlier analysis of about 530 of the donors excluded any sequence lacking an unambiguous match to a single V gene segment. In an earlier analysis of 450 to 750 of the donors, a V segment was called functional when productive rearrangements were above 56.7%, and segregating when the standard deviation between donors exceeded 5%. A statistical classification framework was built for diagnosing cytomegalovirus status from the catalog of TCR beta chain sequences. In a later analysis, TCR nucleotide sequences were compared against IMGT/GENE-DB human TR gene sequences so that V and J genes could be assigned. A later analysis assigned CDR3 sequences and most-parsimonious VDJ recombination scenarios with the TCRdist pipeline. In a later analysis, each TCR beta chain was defined by its CDR3 amino acid sequence together with its V-gene family, and reads without a unique V-gene family were excluded. A later analysis removed 600 or so highly shared, low-generation-probability nucleotide sequences to deal with suspected cross-contamination and a sequencing artifact. A later analysis calculated a clonal expansion index for each public chain from normalized within-repertoire ranks of inferred template counts. In a later analysis, generation probabilities were computed using a VDJ recombination model fitted to out-of-frame rearrangements, and the results were checked against IGoR. A later analysis scored TCR-TCR, TCR-HLA and TCR-CMV co-occurrence with hypergeometric tests, applying a repertoire-size bias correction to TCR pairs. A later analysis estimated false discovery rates by permuting HLA or CMV assignments 20 times. In a later analysis, co-occurring TCRs were grouped with DBSCAN, and TCRdist sequence similarity was added when clustering was performed within HLA-allele-positive subsets. For co-occurrence clustering, repertoires with fewer than 30,000 or more than 120,000 public chains were excluded, along with 4 to 6 repertoires with anomalous nucleotide sharing. In TCRdb, the immuneACCESS table is reduced to in-frame sequences with V and J assigned. These tables do not hold every clone; where another copy was compared, an unresolved V gene accounts for under half, and the others remain unexplained. V and J calls and clone size are as listed in that table; D and trimming were resolved from the DNA. The sample contains about 140,000 clones, 70% to 85% of them found a single time. Clones ranked in the top ten supply roughly 1.4% of the sample.

Results the study describes overall, beyond this receptor: Strong co-occurrence of HLA alleles, especially DR and DQ, made assigning TCR associations to individual alleles difficult. Presence/absence analyses assumed roughly uniform sequencing depth across donors, an assumption that may not hold. The study gave a list of under 200 TCR beta chains associated with cytomegalovirus. Because HLA typing was missing for some donors at each locus, association tests included only the typed subset. According to a later analysis, TCR association rates differed among HLA loci, with DRB1 alleles showing the most associated TCRs and HLA-C alleles showing the fewest. A further reported finding was that TCR beta sequences accurately predicted the HLA-A and HLA-B alleles for most subjects in the first cohort. While some public TCRs were present in many individuals, most TCR sequences turned up only very rarely across donors. Some 15 rarely observed V segments, including chromosome 9 orphons, were excluded from the earlier analysis of some 590 of the donors because counts were too low. Immune exposure information for the cohort was limited to CMV serostatus. In vitro tests confirmed that three of the cytomegalovirus-associated TCR beta chains recognize cytomegalovirus antigens. In a later analysis, HLA-associated TCR beta chains were found to be more clonally expanded and to have lower generation probabilities than equally common non-associated chains. It was suggested by the authors that the approach could potentially be generalized to other disease states and immunological phenotypes. In a later analysis, 16,951 TCR beta sequences were associated with specific HLA alleles at a false discovery rate of 0.05. The classifier was reported to diagnose cytomegalovirus status with high specificity and sensitivity in both the original and validation cohorts. In a later analysis, most CMV-associated TCR beta chains were found to appear HLA-restricted, with HLA associations seemingly driven largely by CMV exposure. Correlated functional status among segregating V segments might be attributable to linkage disequilibrium, but an unknown experimental factor could not be ruled out. An association between a missense DCLRE1C variant and V-gene and J-gene trimming of TCR beta chains was found in a later genetic analysis and replicated in an independent cohort. The 87-base-pair reads could not distinguish some IMGT-functional V segments, including TRBV6-2 and TRBV6-3, so those segments were excluded. Broadly in line with IMGT annotations, most TCR beta V segments showed up in productive rearrangements about 87% or about 30% of the time in an earlier analysis of some 590 of the donors. Only TCR beta chains were sequenced in this cohort, and the absence of alpha or paired-chain data limited detectable features. In a later genetic analysis, fewer N-insertions in productive TCRs were reported among donors in an Asian-associated ancestry cluster than the 666-donor mean. A cluster of highly shared sequence variants was judged likely to be a technical artifact of the sequencing pipeline. According to a later analysis, parvovirus B19, influenza, CMV and Epstein-Barr virus appeared linked to several top co-occurrence clusters.

The cohort was made up of approximately 700 healthy bone marrow donors. Cohort members were all nominally healthy when sampled, although unrecorded immune exposures were likely present. The donor was CMV seropositive and belonged to the group of 270 or so seropositive cohort members. A peripheral blood sample was provided by each donor, and peripheral blood mononuclear cells were used for TCR beta sequencing. The Qiagen DNeasy Blood Extraction Kit was used to extract genomic DNA from the blood cell samples. The V gene is TRBV5-4 and the J gene is TRBJ1-3; 5 matching bases give a weak D call of TRBD1. The TCR sequence derives from a man between 25 and 39 years old in good health and CMV-seropositive. Specimen: PBMCs. This receptor has the CDR3 CASSSNRQGNTIYF. The DNA is as follows: TGTGCCAGCAGCTCAAACCGACAGGGAAACACCATATATTTT.